The entry that follows covers one T cell receptor (beta chain) sequence. What this receptor recognizes is not known. It has no much larger one-base neighbor in the sample; base qualities were not kept. This sample was included in a study of T cell clonotyping in hematopoietic cell transplantation (dated by TCRdb to about 2021). Looking at the study overall: In the study, 150 or so blood samples were gathered from approximately 33 consecutive transplant recipients and their related donors. Recruitment of patients was conducted between late 2015 and January 2017, and follow-up was continued until late 2020 or death. The study at large found these results: Recipient repertoires showed only a small fraction of overlap with donor repertoires, and over 97% appeared de novo at the given depth. The sample size was limited and the cells went unsorted, which meant the CD4 and CD8 repertoire contributions could not be told apart. Donor and pretransplant recipient Inverse Simpson Index values predicted broader posttransplant TCR repertoire diversity. After transplant, TCR diversity in recipients dropped, and pathologically expanded clonotypes climbed progressively between day 30 and day 180.

The immunoSEQ assay, a bias-controlled multiplex PCR using V- and J-specific primers, was used to amplify TCR beta CDR3 regions from genomic DNA. A second PCR step added a proprietary barcode and Illumina adapter sequences to the CDR3 amplicons. An Illumina MiSeq instrument was used to sequence the CDR3 libraries. The authors' analysis ran thus. Export and quality control were performed with immunoSEQ Analyzer 3.0, and downstream analyses were performed with R Bioconductor and Immunarch. Repertoire metrics were calculated using only productive rearrangements within the normalized downsampled data set. In the normalized cohort, a clonotype counted as pathologically expanded if the clonotype was larger than 5 templates. Repertoire diversity was measured with the Inverse Simpson Index. To capture all clonotypes, CMV-specificity analyses were performed on the non-normalized data set. This is the immuneACCESS table as TCRdb keeps it, with only in-frame sequences that have V and J called. A part of the clones is gone; compared with another copy, unresolved V genes explain less than half, and the rest is unexplained. V, J and clone size are those of that table, while D and trimming were read from the DNA. Within this sample are approximately 5,400 clones, with about 84% of them counted one time only. The ten largest clones add up to 12% of the sample.

V is cut by 4 bases and J by 2 bases, and the space between the germline ends is 9 bases. According to the germline V gene, CDR1 reads SGHRS and CDR2 reads YFSETQ. The CDR3 runs 13 amino acids, cysteine and phenylalanine included. The retained sequence is limited to the CDR3, 39 bases, with the frame set at the first base. Sample time point, as interpreted from the label and publication: 30 days after allo-HCT. Blood from recipients was drawn roughly 28 days before transplant, then again at days 30, 100 and 180 after transplant. Nuclei Lysis Solution was used to extract genomic DNA from fresh or cryopreserved unfractionated peripheral blood mononuclear cells.

This sequence uses TRBV5-1 and TRBJ1-1; no D gene call is confident. The sequenced sample was peripheral blood mononuclear cells, obtained 30 days after allogeneic stem cell transplant. The clonotype comes from a male patient aged 55 to 70 who had an allogeneic stem cell transplant from an unrelated donor, so the T cells may come from the graft donor. Some clones in this sample may be carry-over from other donors' samples. The CDR3 corresponds to CASSRTGNTEAFF. The DNA reads TGCGCCAGCAGCCGGACGGGTAACACTGAAGCTTTCTTT. The full variable domain, with segments outside the CDR3 supplied by the reference TRBV5-1 and TRBJ1-1 proteins, appears as KAGVTQTPRYLIKTRGQQVTLSCSPISGHRSVSWYQQTPGQGLQFLFEYFSETQRNKGNFPGRFSGRQFSNSRSEMNVSTLELGDSALYLCASSRTGNTEAFFGQGTRLTVV.